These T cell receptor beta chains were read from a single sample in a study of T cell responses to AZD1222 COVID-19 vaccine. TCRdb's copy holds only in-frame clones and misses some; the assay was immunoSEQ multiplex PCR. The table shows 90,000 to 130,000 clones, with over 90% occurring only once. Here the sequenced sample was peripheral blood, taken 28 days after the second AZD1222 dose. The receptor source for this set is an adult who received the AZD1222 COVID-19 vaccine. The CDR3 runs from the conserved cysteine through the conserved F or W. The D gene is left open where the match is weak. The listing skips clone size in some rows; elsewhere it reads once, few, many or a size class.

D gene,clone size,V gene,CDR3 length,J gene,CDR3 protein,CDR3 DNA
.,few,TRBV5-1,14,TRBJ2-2,CASSVGWNTGELFF,TGCGCCAGCAGCGTAGGGTGGAACACCGGGGAGCTGTTTTTT
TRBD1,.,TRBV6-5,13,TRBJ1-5,CASSTGGGQPQHF,TGTGCCAGCAGTACAGGGGGCGGTCAGCCCCAGCATTTT
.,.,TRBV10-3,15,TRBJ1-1,CAISDPMVGDTEAFF,TGTGCCATCAGTGACCCCATGGTCGGGGACACTGAAGCTTTCTTT
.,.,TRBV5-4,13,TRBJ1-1,CASEQEPYTEAFF,TGTGCCAGCGAACAGGAACCCTACACTGAAGCTTTCTTT
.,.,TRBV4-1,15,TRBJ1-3,CASSHRGSSGNTIYF,TGCGCCAGCAGCCACCGGGGAAGCTCTGGAAACACCATATATTTT
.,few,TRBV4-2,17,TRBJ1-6,CASSQASGGTVASPLHF,TGTGCCAGCAGCCAAGCGTCGGGCGGTACAGTCGCTTCACCCCTCCACTTT
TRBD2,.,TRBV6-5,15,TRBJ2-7,CASSYSSGVLGEQYF,TGTGCCAGCAGTTACTCTAGCGGGGTTTTAGGCGAGCAGTACTTC
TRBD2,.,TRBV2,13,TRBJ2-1,CASSRDYNNEQFF,TGTGCCAGCAGCCGGGACTATAACAATGAGCAGTTCTTC
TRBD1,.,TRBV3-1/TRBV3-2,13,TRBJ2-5,CASSRDRGETQYF,TGTGCCAGCAGCCGGGACAGGGGAGAGACCCAGTACTTC
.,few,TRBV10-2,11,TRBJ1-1,CASGGTTEAFF,TGCGCCAGCGGGGGGACCACTGAAGCTTTCTTT
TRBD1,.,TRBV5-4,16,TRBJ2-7,CASSSRQGKAKYEQYF,TGTGCCAGCAGCTCACGACAGGGGAAGGCTAAGTACGAGCAGTACTTC
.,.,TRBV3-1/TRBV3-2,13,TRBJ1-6,CASSQGLVTPLHF,TGTGCCAGCAGCCAAGGTCTGGTGACACCCCTCCACTTT
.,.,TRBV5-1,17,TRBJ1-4,CASSLGLGAGNNEKLFF,TGCGCCAGCAGCTTGGGGTTAGGGGCAGGGAATAATGAAAAACTGTTTTTT
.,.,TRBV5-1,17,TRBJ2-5,CASSLGAGGDSQETQYF,TGCGCCAGCAGCTTGGGGGCAGGGGGGGATTCCCAAGAGACCCAGTACTTC
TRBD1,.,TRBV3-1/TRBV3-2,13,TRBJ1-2,CASSRGQGYGYTF,TGTGCCAGCAGCCGGGGACAGGGGTATGGCTACACCTTC
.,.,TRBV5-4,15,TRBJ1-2,CASSLGVPRGYGYTF,TGTGCCAGCAGCTTGGGCGTCCCCCGGGGCTATGGCTACACCTTC
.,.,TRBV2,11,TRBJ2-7,CASSVQDEQYF,TGTGCCAGCAGTGTACAGGACGAGCAGTACTTC
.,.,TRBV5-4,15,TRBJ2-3,CASSSFSASRDTQYF,TGTGCCAGCAGCTCCTTTAGTGCTAGCAGAGATACGCAGTATTTT
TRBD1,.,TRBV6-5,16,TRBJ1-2,CASSYSRTGDFYGYTF,TGTGCCAGCAGTTACTCTAGGACAGGGGATTTTTATGGCTACACCTTC
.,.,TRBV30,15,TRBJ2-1,CAWQLGYRGGDEQFF,TGTGCCTGGCAGCTGGGGTACAGGGGAGGGGATGAGCAGTTCTTC
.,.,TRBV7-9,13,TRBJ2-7,CASSLSGPGGEYF,TGTGCCAGCAGCCTGAGCGGACCCGGAGGGGAGTACTTC
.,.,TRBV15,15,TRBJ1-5,CATSRDRTANQPQHF,TGTGCCACCAGCAGAGACCGGACAGCTAATCAGCCCCAGCATTTT
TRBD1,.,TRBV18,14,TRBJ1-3,CASSSRQGRDTIYF,TGTGCCAGCTCATCAAGACAGGGTAGAGACACCATATATTTT
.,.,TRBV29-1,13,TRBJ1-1,CSVVAVMGTEAFF,TGCAGCGTTGTGGCGGTAATGGGCACTGAAGCTTTCTTT
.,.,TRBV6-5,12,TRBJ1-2,CASSAEGYGYTF,TGTGCCAGCAGCGCTGAGGGCTATGGCTACACCTTC
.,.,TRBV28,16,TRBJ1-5,CASSLPTLRVGGPQHF,TGTGCCAGCAGTCTTCCAACCCTCAGGGTCGGCGGGCCCCAGCATTTT
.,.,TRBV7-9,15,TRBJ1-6,CASSSRWADESPLHF,TGTGCCAGCAGCTCGCGGTGGGCGGATGAATCACCCCTCCACTTT
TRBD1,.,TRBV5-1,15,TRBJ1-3,CASRTGTASGNTIYF,TGCGCCAGCAGAACCGGGACAGCCTCTGGAAACACCATATATTTT
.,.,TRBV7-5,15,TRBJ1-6,CVRSFWTDCNSPLHF,TGTGTCAGAAGCTTTTGGACAGACTGTAATTCACCCCTCCACTTT
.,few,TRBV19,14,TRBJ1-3,CASSIGTSGNTIYF,TGTGCCAGTAGTATTGGGACATCTGGAAACACCATATATTTT
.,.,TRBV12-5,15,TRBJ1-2,CASGLVGGGYHGYTF,TGTGCTAGTGGTTTGGTCGGAGGGGGTTATCATGGCTACACCTTC
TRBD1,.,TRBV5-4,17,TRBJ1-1,CASSLGPRTGGTAEAFF,TGTGCCAGCAGCTTGGGACCCCGGACAGGGGGCACCGCTGAAGCTTTCTTT
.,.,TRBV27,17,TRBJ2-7,CASSLTTAKRDRYEQYF,TGTGCCAGCAGTTTAACCACCGCAAAACGGGACCGTTACGAGCAGTACTTC
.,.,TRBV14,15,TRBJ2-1,CASSRKNHRVNEQFF,TGTGCCAGCAGCCGAAAGAACCACAGGGTCAATGAGCAGTTCTTC
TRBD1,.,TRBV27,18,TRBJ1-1,CASSLLQTGRIMNTEAFF,TGTGCCAGCAGTTTACTCCAGACAGGGCGAATCATGAACACTGAAGCTTTCTTT
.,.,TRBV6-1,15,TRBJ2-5,CASSEGVARTETQYF,TGTGCCAGCAGTGAAGGGGTAGCGAGAACAGAGACCCAGTACTTC
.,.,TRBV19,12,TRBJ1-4,CASSYGTEKLFF,TGTGCCAGTAGTTACGGGACAGAAAAACTGTTTTTT
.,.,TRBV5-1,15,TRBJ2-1,CASSLGASSYNEQFF,TGCGCCAGCAGCTTGGGAGCTAGCTCCTACAATGAGCAGTTCTTC
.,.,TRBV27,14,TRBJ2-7,CASSFADGSYEQYF,TGTGCCAGCAGTTTCGCTGACGGCTCCTACGAGCAGTACTTC
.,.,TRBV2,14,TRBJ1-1,CASTFRLPPTEAFF,TGTGCCAGCACGTTTCGACTTCCTCCTACTGAAGCTTTCTTT
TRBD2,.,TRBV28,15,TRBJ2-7,CASNNPGTTPTSPAF,TGTGCCAGCAATAACCCCGGGACTACCCCGACTAGCCCCGCCTTC
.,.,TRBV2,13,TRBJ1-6,CASKRGKGSPLHF,TGTGCCAGCAAGAGGGGTAAGGGTTCACCCCTCCACTTT
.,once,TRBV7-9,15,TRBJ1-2,CASSLEDRWYYGYTF,TGTGCCAGCAGCTTAGAAGACAGGTGGTACTATGGCTACACCTTC
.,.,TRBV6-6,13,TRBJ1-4,CASRQRTNEKLFF,TGTGCCAGCAGGCAGCGAACTAATGAAAAACTGTTTTTT
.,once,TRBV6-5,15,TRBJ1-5,CASSSGLTSNQPQHF,TGTGCCAGCAGTTCAGGGCTTACTAGCAATCAGCCCCAGCATTTT
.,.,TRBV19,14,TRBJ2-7,CASSIDPGRHEQYF,TGTGCCAGTAGTATAGATCCCGGACGCCACGAGCAGTACTTC
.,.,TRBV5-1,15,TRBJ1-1,CASLPRGGDRTEAFF,TGCGCCAGTCTCCCTAGAGGCGGGGATCGCACTGAAGCTTTCTTT
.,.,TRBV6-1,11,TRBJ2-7,CASSDAREQYF,TGTGCCAGCAGTGACGCTCGGGAGCAGTACTTC